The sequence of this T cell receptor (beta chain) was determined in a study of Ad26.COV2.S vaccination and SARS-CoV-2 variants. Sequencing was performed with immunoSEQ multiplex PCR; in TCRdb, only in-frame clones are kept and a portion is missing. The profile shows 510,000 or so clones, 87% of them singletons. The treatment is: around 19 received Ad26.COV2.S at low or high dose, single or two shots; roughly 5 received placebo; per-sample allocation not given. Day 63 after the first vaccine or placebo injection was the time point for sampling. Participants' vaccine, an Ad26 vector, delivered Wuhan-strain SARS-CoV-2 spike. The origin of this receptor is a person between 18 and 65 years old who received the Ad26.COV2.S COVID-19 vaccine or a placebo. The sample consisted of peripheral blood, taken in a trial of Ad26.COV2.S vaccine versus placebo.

Here the CDR3 reads CASSGPWETAGGAYNEQFF. The CDR3 nucleotides read TGTGCCAGCAGTGGGCCCTGGGAGACGGCAGGCGGGGCCTACAATGAGCAGTTCTTC. The chain employs TRBV2 and TRBJ2-1, with a weak D call TRBD2 (6 bases). The germline V gene encodes CDR1 SNHLY and CDR2 FYNNEI. V was trimmed by 4 bases and J by 2 bases, leaving 24 bases between them. The CDR3 length is 19 residues.